The 6 T cell receptor beta chains reported below all come from one sample, sequenced in a study of CD8 T cells in ankylosing spondylitis. MiXCR was run by TCRdb on the 5' RACE reads, yielding one entry per CDR3 protein. Among 130,000 or so distinct CDR3 sequences, around 7% were seen once, and the ten largest hold 12%. The source material was blood, either unsorted or a sorted T cell fraction (not recorded which). All receptors come from a male donor with ankylosing spondylitis or in good health (not recorded which).

This clonotype has at least ten counts. The rearrangement links TRBV18 to TRBJ1-5; 7 bases are a match to TRBD1. The CDR3 runs 17 residues. With 5 bases clipped from V and 3 bases from J, the junction kept 13 bases outside the gene matches. The V gene's germline CDR1 is KGHSH and CDR2 LQKENI. The DNA for the CDR3 is TGTGCCAGCTCAGAGGGGACAGAAATAATCCTCAATCAGCCCCAGCATTTT. Protein sequence: CASSEGTEIILNQPQHF.

This clonotype was recorded at least ten times. J is TRBJ2-7 and V is TRBV27, with D perhaps matching TRBD2 (5 bases). Trimming stripped 5 bases from V and 3 bases from J, with 17 bases between. Germline CDR1 is MNHEY and CDR2 is SMNVEV (reference sequence). CDR3 size: 15 residues. As DNA, the CDR3 is TGTGCCAGCAGTCCGGAGACTACGGCGGTCTACGAGCAGTACTTC. This sequence encodes CASSPETTAVYEQYF.

This clonotype was picked up many times. J is TRBJ2-5 and V is TRBV5-6, with D unresolved. Germline CDR1 reads SGHDT; CDR2 reads YYEEEE. The CDR3 runs 16 residues. Trimming cost V 0 bases and J 4 bases, with 16 bases left between them. The CDR3: CASSLGALGVSETQYF. The DNA for the CDR3 is TGTGCCAGCAGCTTGGGGGCGTTAGGCGTCTCAGAGACCCAGTACTTC.

This clonotype occurred many times. The gene calls are TRBV15 and TRBJ1-6, with unresolved D. The CDR3 totals 19 residues. V dropped 0 bases and J dropped 0 bases, with 15 bases sitting between them. Germline CDR1 is LNHNV and CDR2 is YYDKDF (reference sequence). The chain's CDR3 is CATSRDLNTPSSYNSPLHF. CDR3 sequence (DNA): TGTGCCACCAGCAGAGATCTTAACACACCAAGCTCCTATAATTCACCCCTCCACTTT.

A word on this clonotype: This clone may be a read error of a much larger clone one base away. The genes are TRBV20-1 and TRBJ2-2; 10 positions agree with TRBD2. Per germline, CDR1 DFQATT and CDR2 SNEGSKA (reference sequence). The CDR3 runs to 15 residues. V lost 3 bases, J lost 5 bases, and 6 bases stayed unmatched. The CDR3 loop is CSARGASGSTGELFF. In DNA form, the CDR3 reads TGCAGTGCTAGGGGGGCTAGCGGGAGTACCGGGGAGCTGTTTTTT.

This clonotype was detected many times. This chain joins TRBV6-2 or TRBV6-3 and TRBJ2-7; 11 bases match TRBD2. V gave up 0 bases and J gave up 0 bases; unmatched junction bases: 13. Germline assignment: CDR1 MNHEY and CDR2 SVGEGT. The CDR3 is 20 residues long. CDR3: CASSYSTGTSGKFSSYEQYF. The CDR3 DNA follows: TGTGCCAGCAGTTACTCGACCGGGACTAGCGGTAAATTTAGCTCCTACGAGCAGTACTTC.